These 19 T cell receptor beta chains were all obtained from the same sample, sequenced in a study of T cell responses to AZD1222 COVID-19 vaccine. Profiled with immunoSEQ multiplex PCR; TCRdb holds only in-frame clones, not every one. The repertoire holds approximately 92,000 clones, with about 89% as singletons. The sample was peripheral blood, taken on day 0 of AZD1222 vaccination. These receptors were collected from an adult in good health.

The V call is TRBV7-9, the J call TRBJ2-1, with 13 bases lining up with TRBD2. The CDR3 is 16 amino acids. V trimming: 5 bases; J trimming: 10 bases; junction bases outside the gene matches: 11. CDR1 and CDR2 from the germline V gene are SEHNR and FQNEAQ (reference sequence). The CDR3 protein is CASSPRTSGGGGEQFF. The CDR3 bases are TGTGCCAGCAGCCCCAGGACTAGCGGGGGCGGGGGGGAGCAGTTCTTC.

The J gene is TRBJ1-2, the V gene TRBV3-1 (or the pseudogene TRBV3-2); possible D gene TRBD1, 6 bases. Germline lookup yields CDR1 LGHDT and CDR2 YNNKEL (reference sequence). V gave up 6 bases and J gave up 8 bases, with 22 bases separating them. The CDR3 length is 15 residues. The CDR3 reads CASRPQGSSPGGYTF. The CDR3 region has the DNA TGTGCCAGCAGACCACAGGGCTCCTCTCCGGGCGGCTACACCTTC.

The V gene is TRBV13, the J gene TRBJ1-5, with TRBD1 as a possible D gene (5 bases). Germline V gene sequence: CDR1 PRHDT, CDR2 FYEKMQ (reference sequence). The V gene lost 5 bases and the J gene lost 7 bases, with 15 bases spanning the gap. CDR3 length: 14 residues. This CDR3 reads CASSPSGSRQPQHF. The CDR3 DNA is TGTGCCAGCAGCCCATCAGGGTCAAGACAGCCCCAGCATTTT.

The CDR3 spells CASSPGDRVENIQYF. CDR3 nucleotide sequence: TGCGCCAGCAGCCCTGGGGACAGGGTCGAAAACATTCAGTACTTC. V gene TRBV5-1 combines with J gene TRBJ2-4; 9 bases are shared with TRBD1. V was clipped by 4 bases and J by 5 bases; unmatched bases: 7. Looked up from germline, CDR1 is SGHRS and CDR2 is YFSETQ. This CDR3 has 15 amino acids.

The chain carries TRBV7-9 and TRBJ1-1; a possible D gene is TRBD1 (5 bases). Trimming removed 11 bases from V and 2 bases from J, with 15 bases in between. Germline CDR1 and CDR2: SEHNR and FQNEAQ (reference sequence). This CDR3 has 13 residues. The CDR3 is CALTGLVNTEAFF. CDR3 in DNA: TGTGCCCTGACGGGACTTGTTAACACTGAAGCTTTCTTT.

This chain's CDR3 is CAASEVRNEQFF. CDR3 bases: TGTGCTGCCTCGGAGGTGCGGAATGAGCAGTTCTTC. This sequence joins TRBV30 and TRBJ2-1, with D tentatively TRBD2 (5 bases). The germline V gene encodes CDR1 GTSNPN and CDR2 SVGIG (reference sequence). This CDR3 is built from 12 residues.

This clone was seen only once. The chain carries TRBV7-3 and TRBJ2-1; 9 nucleotides line up with TRBD1. After removal of 5 bases from V and 7 bases from J, the junction contained 9 bases not matched to a gene. CDR1 is SGHTA, CDR2 FQGTGA, per germline. The CDR3 totals 15 residues. The CDR3, as DNA: TGTGCCAGCAGCCCCCCCGGCGGGACAGGGAATGAGCAGTTCTTC. Its translation is CASSPPGGTGNEQFF.

This sequence joins TRBV7-2 and TRBJ1-1; no firm D call. The CDR3 totals 13 residues. Germline V CDR1 and CDR2: SGHTA, FQGNSA. Trimming pared 1 base from V and 10 bases from J, leaving 13 bases between. The CDR3 reads CASSLGRTQRAFF. The CDR3 DNA follows: TGTGCCAGCAGCTTAGGGAGGACCCAGCGAGCTTTCTTT. Supplemented by reference TRBV7-2 and TRBJ1-1, the full variable domain reads GAGVSQSPSNKVTEKGKDVELRCDPISGHTALYWYRQSLGQGLEFLIYFQGNSAPDKSGLPSDRFSAERTGGSVSTLTIQRTQQEDSAVYLCASSLGRTQRAFFGQGTRLTVV.

The chain joins TRBV6-4 to TRBJ2-3, with TRBD2 matching 7 bases. V shed 3 bases, J shed 2 bases, and the junction held 5 bases outside the gene matches. The germline gives CDR1 MRHNA, CDR2 SNTAGT. The CDR3 is 15 residues long. CDR3 loop: CASSDTRGSTDTQYF. CDR3 DNA sequence: TGTGCCAGCAGTGATACGCGGGGGTCCACAGATACGCAGTATTTT.

The genes are TRBV9 and TRBJ1-5, with D possibly matching TRBD1 (6 bases). This CDR3 has 14 amino acids. Germline V gives CDR1 SGDLS, CDR2 YYNGEE. Trimming removed 3 bases at V and 6 bases at J, with 13 bases between. The CDR3 bases are TGTGCCAGCAGCGCCGACAGGATGGGTCAGCCCCAGCATTTT. As protein: CASSADRMGQPQHF.

The J gene is TRBJ1-3, the V gene TRBV9, with D possibly TRBD1 on 6 matching bases. CDR3 length equals 16 residues. V lost 4 bases, J lost 2 bases, and 16 bases lay in between. Looked up from germline, CDR1 is SGDLS and CDR2 is YYNGEE. The CDR3 reads CASSRGGPGAGNTIYF. The CDR3 coding sequence is TGTGCCAGCAGCAGGGGGGGACCCGGAGCTGGAAACACCATATATTTT.

This chain connects TRBV4-2 to TRBJ2-1, with TRBD2 matching 9 bases. V lost 0 bases, J lost 5 bases, and 11 bases stayed unmatched. CDR3 length: 18 residues. The germline V gene has CDR1 LGHNA and CDR2 YNFKEQ. The CDR3 region has the DNA TGTGCCAGCAGCCAAGATTGGTTCCGAGCGGGGGGAAACAATGAGCAGTTCTTC. Protein: CASSQDWFRAGGNNEQFF.

The J gene is TRBJ1-1, the V gene TRBV6-5; 8 bases match TRBD1. Losses at the gene ends were 7 bases for V and 3 bases for J; bases not matched to a gene: 7. The CDR3 is 14 amino acids. Germline assignment: CDR1 MNHEY and CDR2 SVGAGI. Here the CDR3 reads CASTRTGHDTEAFF. The CDR3 region has the DNA TGTGCCAGCACCCGGACAGGGCACGACACTGAAGCTTTCTTT.

The CDR3 protein is CASSRDGQGSNEQFF. The CDR3 coding sequence is TGCGCCAGCAGCCGCGATGGACAGGGAAGCAATGAGCAGTTCTTC. The chain joins TRBV4-1 to TRBJ2-1; TRBD1 matches 8 bases. After removal of 4 bases from V and 6 bases from J, the junction contained 8 bases not matched to a gene. The germline V gene encodes CDR1 MGHRA and CDR2 YSYEKL. The CDR3 spans 15 residues.

V usage is TRBV24-1 and J usage is TRBJ1-2, with D uncertain. Germline CDR1 KGHDR, CDR2 SFDVKD. The CDR3 contains 15 residues. V was clipped by 1 base and J by 7 bases, with 15 bases between them. CDR3 region: CATSDLSRTFGGYTF. The CDR3 nucleotides are TGTGCCACCAGTGATTTAAGCAGGACTTTTGGTGGCTACACCTTC.

V and J are TRBV2 and TRBJ1-5; 7 nucleotides align to TRBD1. The J segment lost 3 bases and the V segment lost 5 bases, leaving 7 bases of the junction unmatched. Germline V gene data show CDR1 as SNHLY and CDR2 as FYNNEI. The CDR3 contains 15 residues. Here the CDR3 reads CASSRTGAFNQPQHF. The CDR3 nucleotides are TGTGCCAGCAGTAGGACAGGCGCCTTCAATCAGCCCCAGCATTTT.

The chain recombines TRBV7-2 with TRBJ1-1, with a weak D call TRBD1 (5 bases). The V end lost 3 bases, the J end lost 3 bases, and 14 bases lay between the germline ends. This CDR3 is built from 15 residues. Germline V gene sequence: CDR1 SGHTA, CDR2 FQGNSA. The CDR3 DNA is TGTGCCAGCAGCTTCGGGGCAGGGATGGACACTGAAGCTTTCTTT. This sequence encodes CASSFGAGMDTEAFF.

The chain combines TRBV9 with TRBJ2-5, with D perhaps assigned TRBD1 or TRBD2 (6 bases each). This CDR3 spans 14 amino acids. Germline loops: CDR1 SGDLS, CDR2 YYNGEE. V lost 4 bases and J lost 1, with 11 bases in between. Here the CDR3 reads CASSPWGAQETQYF. Here the CDR3 DNA reads TGTGCCAGCAGCCCGTGGGGGGCCCAAGAGACCCAGTACTTC.

The V gene is TRBV7-3, the J gene TRBJ2-2; the D gene is possibly TRBD1 (5 bases). Looked up from germline, CDR1 is SGHTA and CDR2 is FQGTGA. The CDR3 has 13 amino acids. Trimming removed 5 bases from V and 5 bases from J, with 9 bases in between. In DNA, the CDR3 is TGTGCCAGCAGCAGACCAGGGACCGGGGAGCTGTTTTTT. Encoded protein: CASSRPGTGELFF.